Following are 9 T cell receptor beta chains from one sample sequenced in a study of blood T cell repertoires in COVID-19. The data were produced by immunoSEQ multiplex PCR, yet TCRdb's version contains in-frame clones alone and is incomplete. The top ten hold around 2.8% of the sample, which has hundreds of thousands of clones, 89% seen once. Sequencing was done on a sample of peripheral blood. The receptors derive from a woman aged 30 to 39 with COVID-19, enrolled during active disease.

This rearrangement joins TRBV19 to TRBJ2-1, with 7 bases lining up with TRBD2. V lost 10 bases to trimming and J lost 9 bases; unmatched junction nucleotides: 12. The CDR3 consists of 13 residues. Germline assignment: CDR1 LNHDA and CDR2 SQIVND (reference sequence). DNA of the CDR3: TGTGCCACCCTGAGTGCGGGAGCTTCTGAGCAGTTCTTC. This sequence encodes CATLSAGASEQFF.

The chain carries TRBV18 and TRBJ1-4; unclear D gene. The V gene's germline CDR1 is KGHSH and CDR2 LQKENI. The CDR3 sequence is 13 residues long. The V gene lost 1 base and the J gene lost 6 bases, with 6 bases spanning the gap. CDR3: CASSPQADEKLFF. In nucleotides, the CDR3 is TGTGCCAGCTCACCACAGGCGGATGAAAAACTGTTTTTT.

This clone was counted once. The V gene is TRBV6-5, the J gene TRBJ1-1; D uncertain. The CDR3 is 16 residues long. The germline V and J ends were trimmed by 0 bases and 7 bases, with 18 bases remaining between them. Germline lookup yields CDR1 MNHEY and CDR2 SVGAGI. CDR3 DNA: TGTGCCAGCAGTTACTCATCCCTTGGAGGAGAGGGTGAAGCTTTCTTT. Protein: CASSYSSLGGEGEAFF.

The rearrangement links TRBV7-9 to TRBJ2-5, with TRBD2 identical over 9 bases. The trim removed 5 bases at V and 5 bases at J, leaving 12 bases unmatched. The CDR3 contains 16 residues. Germline V lookup: CDR1 SEHNR, CDR2 FQNEAQ (reference sequence). This chain's CDR3 is CASSPLGAGGPETQYF. The CDR3 DNA reads TGTGCCAGCAGCCCTCTCGGGGCGGGGGGGCCCGAGACCCAGTACTTC.

This chain connects TRBV6-1 to TRBJ1-2; TRBD1 might be the D (5 bases). V lost 2 bases to trimming and J lost 2 bases, with 9 bases between them. The CDR3 has 14 residues. From germline, CDR1 is MNHNS and CDR2 SASEGT. The CDR3: CASSEIQANYGYTF. The CDR3 DNA reads as TGTGCCAGCAGTGAAATACAGGCCAACTATGGCTACACCTTC.

The chain joins TRBV4-1 to TRBJ1-2, with D possibly being TRBD1 (5 bases). Germline V gene data show CDR1 as MGHRA and CDR2 as YSYEKL. The CDR3 loop spans 16 amino acids. Trimming removed 0 bases at V and 2 bases at J, with 13 bases between. The CDR3 loop reads CASSQEPPGGNYGYTF. The CDR3 region has the DNA TGCGCCAGCAGCCAAGAACCTCCTGGGGGGAACTATGGCTACACCTTC.

This clone showed up just once. The chain is built from TRBV2 and TRBJ1-5; weak D call: TRBD1 (6 bases). The CDR3 has 12 residues. CDR1 and CDR2 (germline): SNHLY, FYNNEI. Trimming pared 7 bases from V and 7 bases from J, leaving 11 bases between. CDR3 region: CASNRVGQPQHF. In DNA form, the CDR3 reads TGTGCCAGCAACAGGGTTGGGCAGCCCCAGCATTTT.

J is TRBJ2-1 and V is TRBV6-5; TRBD1 is a possible D gene (5 bases). Trimming took 8 bases from V and 7 from J, leaving 15 bases between them. The CDR3 totals 13 residues. The germline gives CDR1 MNHEY, CDR2 SVGAGI. The CDR3 loop is CASAGATPNEQFF. CDR3 DNA: TGTGCCAGCGCTGGGGCGACTCCAAATGAGCAGTTCTTC.

In this sample, this clone turned up once. The chain carries TRBV11-2 and TRBJ2-5, with TRBD1 identical over 9 bases. CDR3 length: 13 residues. The ends lost 0 bases at V and 14 bases at J; junction bases unmatched: 7. Per germline, CDR1 SGHAT and CDR2 FQNNGV. Here the CDR3 DNA reads TGTGCCAGCAGCTTAGATCCCGGGACAGGGTTTTACTTC. This translates into CASSLDPGTGFYF.